This is a list of T cell receptor beta chains from one sample in a study of PD-L1 blockade in urothelial cancer. Sequencing used immunoSEQ multiplex PCR; TCRdb keeps in-frame clones, though not all of them. The sample includes some 50,000 clones, around 90% of them seen just once. Sequenced here: PBMCs, sampled around atezolizumab (anti-PD-L1) treatment. The receptors here all came from a woman aged 60-75 years with urothelial cancer. Each CDR3 is given with its conserved first and last residue. A D gene is named only where the DNA matches it firmly. Clone size is given for some rows only: seen once, a few or many times, or a class if the clone is expanded.

d_call: -; clone_size: -; v_call: TRBV10-3; j_call: TRBJ1-2; cdr3_nt: TGTGCCATCAAGCGGGCAGGGAAGGTGGATGGCTACACCTTC; cdr3_aa: CAIKRAGKVDGYTF
d_call: -; clone_size: -; v_call: TRBV19; j_call: TRBJ2-1; cdr3_nt: TGTGCCAGTAGTATGAGGAGTGATTCCTACAATGAGCAGTTCTTC; cdr3_aa: CASSMRSDSYNEQFF
d_call: -; clone_size: -; v_call: TRBV6-5; j_call: TRBJ1-5; cdr3_nt: TGTGCCAGCAGTTACTCCGTCTTGCGTCAGCCCCAGCATTTT; cdr3_aa: CASSYSVLRQPQHF
d_call: -; clone_size: -; v_call: TRBV28; j_call: TRBJ2-7; cdr3_nt: TGTGCCAGCAGTTTAGCCAGGCCCTACGAGCAGTACTTC; cdr3_aa: CASSLARPYEQYF
d_call: TRBD1; clone_size: -; v_call: TRBV10-3; j_call: TRBJ1-5; cdr3_nt: TGTGCCATCAGCAAACAGGGGGGCAATCAGCCCCAGCATTTT; cdr3_aa: CAISKQGGNQPQHF
d_call: -; clone_size: -; v_call: TRBV6-5; j_call: TRBJ1-6; cdr3_nt: TGTGCCAGCAGTTACTCGCAGGGTTATAATTCACCCCTCCACTTT; cdr3_aa: CASSYSQGYNSPLHF
d_call: -; clone_size: -; v_call: TRBV28; j_call: TRBJ2-7; cdr3_nt: TGTGCCAGCAGTTCCCCCAGGGGGGTCTACGAGCAGTACTTC; cdr3_aa: CASSSPRGVYEQYF
d_call: -; clone_size: -; v_call: TRBV10-3; j_call: TRBJ1-2; cdr3_nt: TGTGCCATCAGTGACCCCCCAGGGGCATCAATCTATGGCTACACCTTC; cdr3_aa: CAISDPPGASIYGYTF
d_call: -; clone_size: -; v_call: TRBV11-2; j_call: TRBJ2-1; cdr3_nt: TGTGCCAGCAGCTTAGGGCTAGCGAGCTACAATGAGCAGTTCTTC; cdr3_aa: CASSLGLASYNEQFF
d_call: -; clone_size: once; v_call: TRBV5-1; j_call: TRBJ2-5; cdr3_nt: TGCGCCAGCAGCATCGGGAACCTAAGGCAAGAGACCCAGTACTTC; cdr3_aa: CASSIGNLRQETQYF
d_call: TRBD2; clone_size: -; v_call: TRBV28; j_call: TRBJ2-7; cdr3_nt: TGTGCCAGCAGTCCCGGGGGGGAGCAGTACTTC; cdr3_aa: CASSPGGEQYF
d_call: TRBD2; clone_size: few; v_call: TRBV6-6; j_call: TRBJ2-4; cdr3_nt: TGTGCCAGCAGTATTACTGGGGGGGTAGCCAAAAACATTCAGTACTTC; cdr3_aa: CASSITGGVAKNIQYF
d_call: TRBD2; clone_size: -; v_call: TRBV4-3; j_call: TRBJ2-1; cdr3_nt: TGCGCCAGCAGCCATAGAGAAAAGACTAGCTCAGGAACAAGAGAGCAGTTCTTC; cdr3_aa: CASSHREKTSSGTREQFF
d_call: -; clone_size: -; v_call: TRBV7-9; j_call: TRBJ2-2; cdr3_nt: TGTGCCAGCAGCTTAGGCACAGGGCTGAACACCGGGGAGCTGTTTTTT; cdr3_aa: CASSLGTGLNTGELFF
d_call: TRBD2; clone_size: -; v_call: TRBV7-8; j_call: TRBJ2-2; cdr3_nt: TGTGCCAGCAGCTTAGTAGCGGGGGGTTCGAACACCGGGGAGCTGTTTTTT; cdr3_aa: CASSLVAGGSNTGELFF
d_call: TRBD1; clone_size: once; v_call: TRBV6-5; j_call: TRBJ1-2; cdr3_nt: TGTGCCAGCAGTTACCGCACAGGGGGCAGTGGCTACACCTTC; cdr3_aa: CASSYRTGGSGYTF
d_call: TRBD2; clone_size: -; v_call: TRBV27; j_call: TRBJ2-3; cdr3_nt: TGTGCCAGCAGTCCCCAAGCGGGAGCTTCCACAGATACGCAGTATTTT; cdr3_aa: CASSPQAGASTDTQYF
d_call: -; clone_size: -; v_call: TRBV9; j_call: TRBJ2-4; cdr3_nt: TGTGCCAGCAGCGTAGCGGCAGGCGACATTCAGTACTTC; cdr3_aa: CASSVAAGDIQYF
d_call: TRBD1; clone_size: -; v_call: TRBV7-9; j_call: TRBJ1-1; cdr3_nt: TGTGCCAGCAGCTTAATTCAGGGGGCGACTGAAGCTTTCTTT; cdr3_aa: CASSLIQGATEAFF